This TCR beta chain is from a study of cytomegalovirus exposure and HLA in healthy donors. Whole-study results and caveats: It was about 180 TCR beta chains that were listed as cytomegalovirus-associated. According to a subsequent analysis, TCR clusters from the first cohort were inclined to appear together in the 110 or so validation repertoires. Under in vitro conditions, three CMV-associated chains were confirmed as specific for CMV antigens.

A note on this clone: The antigen is unknown.

V lost 5 bases, J lost 4 bases, and 6 bases lay in between. The CDR3 has 12 amino acids. CDR1 SGHVS and CDR2 FQNEAQ come from the germline V gene. TCRdb's table, derived via immunoSEQ multiplex PCR, lists solely in-frame clones and lacks some. The sample has a few hundred thousand clones; less than 95% are singletons. Input material: PBMCs. This TCR came from a woman aged 25 to 39 in good health and CMV-seronegative. The chain combines TRBV7-8 with TRBJ1-3; D is ambiguous. CDR3 DNA: TGTGCCAGCAGCCTTTACGGAAACACCATATATTTT. It codes for CASSLYGNTIYF.